This T cell receptor (beta chain) was found in a study of beta chain features in type 1 diabetes. The overall study: Sorted cell examination encompassed over 90 million cells across all samples. Study-wide findings and caveats: A cDNA-based sequencing approach could over-represent cells with high TCR expression. Patients' naive, central memory and regulatory TCRB repertoires appeared more alike than those of healthy donors.

The isolated RNA, all of it, was reverse transcribed, so expressed TCRB transcripts were what got sequenced. Data came from immunoSEQ multiplex PCR; TCRdb stores just in-frame clones and leaves some out. The sample consists of over 100,000 clones, about 40% of them appearing once. CDR3 size: 17 residues. The germline CDR1 and CDR2 sequences are SEHNR and FQNEAQ (reference sequence). V shed 5 bases and J shed 0 bases, with 17 bases lying between them. Points on this clone: The antigen remains undetermined.

This clonotype was obtained from a woman aged 18-29 years in good health. Material for sequencing was stem cell memory CD4+ T cells from blood. This chain joins TRBV7-9 and TRBJ2-1; the D is unclear. DNA for the CDR3: TGTGCCAGCAGCAGAGAAACCGTCCCTAGCTCCTACAATGAGCAGTTCTTC. This translates into CASSRETVPSSYNEQFF.